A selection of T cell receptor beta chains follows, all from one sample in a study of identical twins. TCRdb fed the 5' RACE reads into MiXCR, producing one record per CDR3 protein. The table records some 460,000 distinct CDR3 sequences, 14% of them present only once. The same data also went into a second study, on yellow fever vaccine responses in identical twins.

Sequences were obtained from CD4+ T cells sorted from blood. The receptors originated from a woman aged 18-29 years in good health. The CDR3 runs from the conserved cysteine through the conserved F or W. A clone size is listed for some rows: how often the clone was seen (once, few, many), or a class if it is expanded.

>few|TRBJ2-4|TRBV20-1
CSARTGENIQYF
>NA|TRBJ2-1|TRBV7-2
CASSPRGRSRDEQFF
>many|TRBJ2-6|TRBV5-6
CASQYSGANVLTF
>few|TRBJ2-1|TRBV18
CASSRPDKAALGLAGGSSYNEQFF
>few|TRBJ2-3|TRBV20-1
CSAKKLGFSTDTQYF
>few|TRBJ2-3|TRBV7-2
CASSFRLSTDTQYF
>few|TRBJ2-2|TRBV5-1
CASSLVGGGTRNTGELFF
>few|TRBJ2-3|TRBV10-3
CAITTGMGADTQYF
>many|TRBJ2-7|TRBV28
CASSLKARTLYEQYF
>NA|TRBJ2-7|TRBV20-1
CSARSPSGQGTEQYF
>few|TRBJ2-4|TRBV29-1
CSVVRSTRGDIQYF
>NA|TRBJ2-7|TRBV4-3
CASSHDSTPSSGRSYEQYF
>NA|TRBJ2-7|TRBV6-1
CASSTGLAGPQRGQYF
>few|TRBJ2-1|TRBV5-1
CASRLDGGVYNEQFF
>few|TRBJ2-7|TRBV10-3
CAIKGGTGGPYEQYF
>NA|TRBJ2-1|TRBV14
CASLQRAGGLSPNEQFF
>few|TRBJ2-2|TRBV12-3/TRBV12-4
CASSLALGGRGTGELFF
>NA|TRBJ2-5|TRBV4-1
CASSQDTGETQYF
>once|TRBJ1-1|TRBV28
CASSLVTVKNTEAFF
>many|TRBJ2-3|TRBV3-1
CASSRRTSGGTDTQYF
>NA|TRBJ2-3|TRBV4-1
CASTSRGSQYF
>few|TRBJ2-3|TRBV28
CASSWGQSDTQYF
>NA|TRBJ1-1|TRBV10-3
CAISEGTDYTEAFF
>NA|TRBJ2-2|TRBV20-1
CSATPGPITGELFF